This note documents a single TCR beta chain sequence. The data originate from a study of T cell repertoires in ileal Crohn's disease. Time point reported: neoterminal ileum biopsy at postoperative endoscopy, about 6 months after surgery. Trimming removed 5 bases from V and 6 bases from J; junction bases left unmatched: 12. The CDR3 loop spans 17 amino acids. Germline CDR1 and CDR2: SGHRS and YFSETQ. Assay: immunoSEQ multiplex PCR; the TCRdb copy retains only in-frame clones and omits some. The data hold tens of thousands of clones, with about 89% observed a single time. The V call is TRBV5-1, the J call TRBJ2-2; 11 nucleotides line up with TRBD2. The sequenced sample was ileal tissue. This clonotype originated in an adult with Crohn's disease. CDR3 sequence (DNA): TGCGCCAGCAGACCTGCCCCTAGCGGGGGGCCCCCCGGGGAGCTGTTTTTT. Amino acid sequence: CASRPAPSGGPPGELFF.